This T cell receptor beta chain was recorded in a study of blood T cell repertoires in COVID-19. Study-wide context: The United States, Italy and Spain supplied acute and convalescent COVID-19 samples. In each case, the material was cDNA or gDNA derived from T cells, B-cell-depleted T cells, or PBMCs.

Per the original methods: Estimates of nucleated cell counts were drawn from the amplification of reference gene primers. Here immunoSEQ multiplex PCR was the method, and the copy in TCRdb shows in-frame clones only, minus some. V, J and clone size were drawn from that table, and D and trimming were deduced from the DNA. This sample has 110,000 to 150,000 clones, with more than 65% found just once. Sequencing was carried out using peripheral blood. The sequence was collected from a man older than 75 with acute or convalescent COVID-19.

CDR3 region: CASTTGSGTEAFF. The CDR3 coding sequence is TGTGCCAGCACTACAGGGTCAGGCACTGAAGCTTTCTTT. The chain employs TRBV27 and TRBJ1-1, with a tentative D call TRBD1 (6 bases). This CDR3 is 13 amino acids long. Germline CDR1 reads MNHEY; CDR2 reads SMNVEV (reference sequence). The V end lost 7 bases, the J end lost 4 bases, and 13 bases lay between the germline ends.